This T cell receptor beta chain was retrieved from a study of patients and donors after allogeneic stem cell transplantation. CDR3 length equals 12 residues. Germline lookup yields CDR1 SGHDT and CDR2 YYEEEE. Trimming left V 0 bases short and J 12 bases short, with 9 bases between. TCRdb reprocessed the RT-PCR reads with MiXCR, giving one entry per CDR3 protein. The sample holds over 400,000 distinct CDR3 sequences; approximately 16% are singletons and the top ten take around 6.8%. This clonotype was seen a few times. Sequenced material: blood, either unsorted or a sorted T cell fraction (not recorded which). The receptor's source is a human donor who was either an allogeneic HSCT recipient or a stem cell or donor lymphocyte infusion donor (not recorded which). It is not recorded whose cells these are; they may come from a transplant donor. The chain carries TRBV5-6 and TRBJ1-4; D is unclear. DNA of the CDR3: TGTGCCAGCAGCTTGGCCCAGGCACAACTGTTTTTT. It codes for CASSLAQAQLFF.